The T cell receptor beta chain under discussion was sequenced for a study of cytomegalovirus exposure and HLA in healthy donors. Germline V gene data show CDR1 as MNHEY and CDR2 as SVGAGI. V gave up 0 bases and J gave up 1 base, with 12 bases separating them. The CDR3 is 16 residues long. Study-wide findings and caveats: Using the classifier, cytomegalovirus status was reportedly diagnosed with high specificity and sensitivity. Indistinguishable V segments, including TRBV6-2 and TRBV6-3, were excluded. Sequencing artifact likely explains a cluster of highly shared sequence variants.

The PCR ran on 60 Vbeta and 13 Jbeta primers. TCRdb's table, derived via immunoSEQ multiplex PCR, lists solely in-frame clones and lacks some. The data show around 92,000 clones, roughly 74% seen once. In regard to this clone: Antigen: not known.

Sequenced input: PBMCs. J is TRBJ1-2 and V is TRBV6-5; the D gene is possibly TRBD1 (6 bases). The clonotype originates from a woman in her seventies in good health and CMV-seropositive. The CDR3 protein is CASSYSAGAGNYGYTF. CDR3 DNA sequence: TGTGCCAGCAGTTACTCGGCAGGGGCGGGTAACTATGGCTACACCTTC.